This note documents a single T cell receptor (beta chain) sequence. This clonotype was seen many times. Its specific antigen is unknown. Per-nucleotide qualities are absent, and no much larger clonotype sits a single base away. Amplification of TCR beta CDR3 regions was carried out from RNA transcripts. The first round of RT-PCR for the TCR CDR3 was performed with the HTBI primer set and the Qiagen OneStep RT-PCR kit. Libraries were constructed in a second round of multiplex PCR, after which size selection and purification were carried out. Paired-end sequencing of the libraries was performed with 100 bp reads on an Illumina HiSeq2000. Processing in the source paper ran as follows. SOAPnuke was used to process the raw data, removing reads that contained adapters or uncalled bases, had a mean Phred below 15, or lacked an exact match to the constant primer or identifier. High-quality paired reads were merged with COPE v1.2.5, and unique nucleotide sequences were defined as clonotypes. Clonotypes were aligned to IMGT TRBV, TRBD and TRBJ reference segments using MiTCR v1.1. The analysis was restricted to V-J combinations with a frequency above 0.0001, which together covered just over 98% of the repertoires. A TCS score was defined as the ratio of F50 (clonal expansion) to E x V (chaos), with BLOSUM62-based TCRdist applied between CDR3 peptides within each V-J. Welch's t-statistics and random forest reduced several hundred V-J features to around 14, which were used in a naive Bayes classifier (R e1071). The public reads were quality trimmed at Q25 with fastp and then assembled into clones with MiXCR by TCRdb, keeping productive beta chains. Every CDR3 protein is listed once, alongside the most common genes and DNA of its rows. TCRdb, rather than the study authors, made the V and J calls. The sample has around 600,000 distinct CDR3 sequences on record, more than 15% of them singletons. The ten largest clones add up to less than 3.5% of the sample.

This specimen belongs to a study of T cells in Graves' hyperthyroidism and ophthalmopathy (dated by TCRdb to the late 2010s). Regarding the complete study: Peripheral blood samples were taken at the time of initial diagnosis, prior to any treatment. Thyroid tissue and blood T-cell repertoires from more than 5 Graves' hyperthyroidism patients were also compared in the study. The roughly 90 discovery patients were divided at random into training and test sets in a 7:3 ratio. TCR Vbeta CDR3 sequencing of 140 or so peripheral blood samples (over 40 ophthalmopathy, 70 to 85 hyperthyroidism and approximately 17 progressor patients) is reported in the paper. To identify TCR V-J signatures that set the groups apart, the researchers used a discovery cohort of about a hundred patients, made up of 40 to 45 with Graves' ophthalmopathy and about 55 with stable Graves' hyperthyroidism. After blood sampling, hyperthyroidism patients were treated with methimazole at a starting dose of 30 mg daily, and ophthalmopathy patients were treated with high-dose intravenous methylprednisolone. Whether ophthalmopathy could be predicted prospectively was tested in an independent validation cohort made up of approximately 19 hyperthyroidism patients plus 17 patients who later progressed to ophthalmopathy.

CDR1 is given as DFQATT and CDR2 as SNEGSKA, both from the germline V gene (reference sequence). The CDR3 holds 13 amino acids from the cysteine to the phenylalanine. Just CDR3 DNA is preserved here, 39 bases in frame from base 1. V is reduced by 1 base and J by 4 bases, leaving a spacing of 10 bases between them. In the ophthalmopathy patients, disease was moderately to severely active, with a Clinical Activity Score of 3 or more, a NOSPECS grade of 4 or more, and a duration of less than 3 months. Exclusion was applied to patients with uncontrolled infections, other autoimmune diseases, pregnancy or lactation. Diagnoses relied on clinical symptoms, serum thyroxine and TRAb, thyroid ultrasound and orbital computed tomography. PBMCs were isolated from about 10 ml of fresh peripheral blood by Ficoll-Paque density gradient centrifugation. Total RNA was extracted using Trizol reagent, and RNA quality was assessed on an Agilent 2100 Bioanalyzer.

On the study overall, not on this receptor specifically: Most expanded thyroid clonotypes (frequency above 0.001) were also found in blood, which suggests that blood repertoires may mirror thyroid immune responses. A 13 V-J signature model separated ophthalmopathy from stable hyperthyroidism, with around 91% sensitivity and 81% to 82% specificity in cross-validation and 80%/75% in testing. In validation, the model predicted progression to ophthalmopathy with just under 71% sensitivity and approximately 74% specificity, a median of roughly seven months before onset. No statistical method was used to set the sample size in advance, and investigators knew the group allocation.

Sequencing was performed on blood. This receptor was identified in a woman between 40 and 55 years old with Graves' ophthalmopathy. The chain is made from TRBV20-1 and TRBJ2-5, with the identity of the D gene unclear. The base sequence is TGCAGTGCTAGAGTGCCGGGTCCAGAGACCCAGTACTTC. It codes for CSARVPGPETQYF.